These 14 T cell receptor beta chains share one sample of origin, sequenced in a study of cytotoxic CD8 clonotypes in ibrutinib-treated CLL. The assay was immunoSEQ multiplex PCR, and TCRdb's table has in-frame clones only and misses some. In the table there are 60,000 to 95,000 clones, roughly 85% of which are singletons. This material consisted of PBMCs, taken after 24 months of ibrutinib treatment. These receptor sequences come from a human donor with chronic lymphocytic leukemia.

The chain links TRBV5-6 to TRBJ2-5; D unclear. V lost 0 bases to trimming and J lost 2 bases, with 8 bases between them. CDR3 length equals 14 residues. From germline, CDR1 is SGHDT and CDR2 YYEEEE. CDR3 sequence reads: CASSLATVQETQYF. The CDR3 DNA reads TGTGCCAGCAGCTTGGCAACAGTTCAAGAGACCCAGTACTTC. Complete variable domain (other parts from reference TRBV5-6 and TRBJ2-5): DAGVTQSPTHLIKTRGQQVTLRCSPKSGHDTVSWYQQALGQGPQFIFQYYEEEERQRGNFPDRFSGHQFPNYSSELNVNALLLGDSALYLCASSLATVQETQYFGPGTRLLVL.

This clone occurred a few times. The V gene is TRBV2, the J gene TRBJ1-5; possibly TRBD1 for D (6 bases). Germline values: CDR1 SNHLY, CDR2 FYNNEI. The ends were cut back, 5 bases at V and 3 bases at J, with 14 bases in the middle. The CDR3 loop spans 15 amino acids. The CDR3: CASSYQGRNNQPQHF. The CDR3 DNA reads TGTGCCAGCAGTTATCAGGGGAGAAACAATCAGCCCCAGCATTTT. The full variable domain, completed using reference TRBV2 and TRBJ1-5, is EPEVTQTPSHQVTQMGQEVILRCVPISNHLYFYWYRQILGQKVEFLVSFYNNEISEKSEIFDDQFSVERPDGSNFTLKIRSTKLEDSAMYFCASSYQGRNNQPQHFGDGTRLSIL.

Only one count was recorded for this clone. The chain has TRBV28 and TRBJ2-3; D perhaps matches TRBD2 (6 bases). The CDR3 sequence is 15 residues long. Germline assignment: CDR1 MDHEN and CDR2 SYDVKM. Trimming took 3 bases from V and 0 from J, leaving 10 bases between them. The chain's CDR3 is CASSFWAGSTDTQYF. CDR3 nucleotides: TGTGCCAGCAGTTTTTGGGCGGGAAGCACAGATACGCAGTATTTT.

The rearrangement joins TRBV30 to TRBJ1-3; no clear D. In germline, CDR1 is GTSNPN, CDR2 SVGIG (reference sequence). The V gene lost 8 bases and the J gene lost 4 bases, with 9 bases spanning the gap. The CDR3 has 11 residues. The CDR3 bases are TGTGCCCTCCGGCGCGGAAACACCATATATTTT. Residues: CALRRGNTIYF.

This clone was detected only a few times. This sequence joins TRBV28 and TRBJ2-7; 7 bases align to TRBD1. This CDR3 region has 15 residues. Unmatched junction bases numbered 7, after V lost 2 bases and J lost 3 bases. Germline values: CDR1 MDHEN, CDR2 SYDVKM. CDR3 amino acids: CASSLRGGIIYEQYF. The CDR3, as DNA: TGTGCCAGCAGTTTAAGAGGGGGCATAATCTACGAGCAGTACTTC. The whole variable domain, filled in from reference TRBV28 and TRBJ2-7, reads DVKVTQSSRYLVKRTGEKVFLECVQDMDHENMFWYRQDPGLGLRLIYFSYDVKMKEKGDIPEGYSVSREKKERFSLILESASTNQTSMYLCASSLRGGIIYEQYFGPGTRLTVT.

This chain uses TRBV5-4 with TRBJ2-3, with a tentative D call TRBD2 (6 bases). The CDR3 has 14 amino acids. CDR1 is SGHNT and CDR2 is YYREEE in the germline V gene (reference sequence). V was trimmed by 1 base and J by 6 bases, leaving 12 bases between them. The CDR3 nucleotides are TGTGCCAGCAGCTTGATCGCCCGGGGGGATACGCAGTATTTT. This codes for CASSLIARGDTQYF.

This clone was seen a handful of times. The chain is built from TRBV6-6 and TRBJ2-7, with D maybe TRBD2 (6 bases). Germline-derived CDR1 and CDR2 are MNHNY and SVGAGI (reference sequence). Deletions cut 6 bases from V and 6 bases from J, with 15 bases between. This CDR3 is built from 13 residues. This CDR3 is CASRTHEGGEQYF. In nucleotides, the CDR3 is TGTGCCAGCAGGACCCACGAGGGAGGCGAGCAGTACTTC.

The CDR3 loop is CASSQVAGRMNTEAFF. The CDR3 DNA sequence: TGCGCCAGCAGCCAAGTGGCAGGGCGCATGAACACTGAAGCTTTCTTT. The chain couples TRBV4-1 to TRBJ1-1, with D perhaps matching TRBD1 (5 bases). V lost 1 base, J lost 0 bases, and 12 bases lay in between. The CDR3 consists of 16 residues. CDR1 is MGHRA, CDR2 YSYEKL, per germline.

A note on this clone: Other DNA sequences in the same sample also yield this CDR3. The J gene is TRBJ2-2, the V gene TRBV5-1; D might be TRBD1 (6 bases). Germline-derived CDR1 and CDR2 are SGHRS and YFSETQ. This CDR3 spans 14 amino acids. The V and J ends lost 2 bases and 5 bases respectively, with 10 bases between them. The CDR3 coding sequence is TGCGCCAGCAGCTTTCAGGGGCGGACCGGGGAGCTGTTTTTT. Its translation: CASSFQGRTGELFF.

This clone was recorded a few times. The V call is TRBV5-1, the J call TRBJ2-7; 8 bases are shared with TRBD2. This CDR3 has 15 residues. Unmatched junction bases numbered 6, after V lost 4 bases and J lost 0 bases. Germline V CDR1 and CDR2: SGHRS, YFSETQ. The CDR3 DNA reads TGCGCCAGCAGCCTTAGCGGGAAGAGCTCCTACGAGCAGTACTTC. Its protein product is CASSLSGKSSYEQYF.

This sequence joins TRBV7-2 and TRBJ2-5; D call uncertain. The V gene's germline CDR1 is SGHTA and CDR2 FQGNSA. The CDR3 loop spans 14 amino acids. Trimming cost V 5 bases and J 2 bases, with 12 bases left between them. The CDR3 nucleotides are TGTGCCAGCAGCCGTCAACCAGGACAAGAGACCCAGTACTTC. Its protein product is CASSRQPGQETQYF.

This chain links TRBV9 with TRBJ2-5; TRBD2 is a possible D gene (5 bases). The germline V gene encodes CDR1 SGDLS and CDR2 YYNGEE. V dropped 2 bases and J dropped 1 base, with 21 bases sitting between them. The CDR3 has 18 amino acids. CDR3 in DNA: TGTGCCAGCAGCGTTTGGGGTTCCCCCGCCGGAGGCCAAGAGACCCAGTACTTC. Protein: CASSVWGSPAGGQETQYF. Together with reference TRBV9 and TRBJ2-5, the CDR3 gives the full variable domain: DSGVTQTPKHLITATGQRVTLRCSPRSGDLSVYWYQQSLDQGLQFLIQYYNGEERAKGNILERFSAQQFPDLHSELNLSSLELGDSALYFCASSVWGSPAGGQETQYFGPGTRLLVL.

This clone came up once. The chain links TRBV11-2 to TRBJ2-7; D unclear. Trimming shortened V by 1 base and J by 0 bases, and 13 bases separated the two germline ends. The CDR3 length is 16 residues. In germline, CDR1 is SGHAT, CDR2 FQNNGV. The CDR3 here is CASSLVRGLSSYEQYF. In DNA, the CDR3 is TGTGCCAGCAGCTTAGTTCGCGGCTTGAGCTCCTACGAGCAGTACTTC.

CDR3 residues: CASSWGQGADTQYF. The CDR3 region has the DNA TGTGCCAGCAGCTGGGGGCAGGGGGCAGATACGCAGTATTTT. This sequence joins TRBV11-3 and TRBJ2-3; 7 bases map to TRBD1. The CDR3 is 14 amino acids. Germline CDR1 SGHNT, CDR2 YENEEA. Unmatched junction bases numbered 5, after V lost 4 bases and J lost 4 bases.